This T cell receptor beta chain was recorded in a study of cytomegalovirus exposure and HLA in healthy donors. Study details: Of all 370 or so donors who were genotyped, 80% to 85% belonged to the Caucasian-associated ancestry cluster. General observations from the study: Overall, some 160 TCR beta chains were annotated as cytomegalovirus-associated. The likely explanation for a cluster of highly shared sequence variants was sequencing artifact.

Comments on this clone: Its antigen remains unidentified.

Trimming shortened V by 4 bases and J by 8 bases, and 14 bases separated the two germline ends. This CDR3 has 14 amino acids. Germline CDR1 MDHEN, CDR2 SYDVKM. The PCR made use of 60 Vbeta and 13 Jbeta primers. Sequencing was performed with immunoSEQ multiplex PCR; in TCRdb, only in-frame clones are kept and a portion is missing. This table holds 100,000 or so clones, around 74% found once. Input material: PBMCs. The sequence was collected from a male donor in good health and CMV-seropositive. The gene calls are TRBV28 and TRBJ1-4, with a possible D match to TRBD1 (5 bases). The CDR3 DNA is TGTGCCAGCAGTTCAGGGCCTTCTGGGGAAAAACTGTTTTTT. Its protein is CASSSGPSGEKLFF.